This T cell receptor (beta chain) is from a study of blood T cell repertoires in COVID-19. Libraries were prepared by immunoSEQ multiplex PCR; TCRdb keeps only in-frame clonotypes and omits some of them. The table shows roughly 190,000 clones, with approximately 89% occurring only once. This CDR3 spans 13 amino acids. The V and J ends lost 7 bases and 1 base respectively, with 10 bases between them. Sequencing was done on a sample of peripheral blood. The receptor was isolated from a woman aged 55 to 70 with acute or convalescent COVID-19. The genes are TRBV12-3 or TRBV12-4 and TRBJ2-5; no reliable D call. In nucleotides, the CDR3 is TGTGCCAGCACCCTTGCTATCCAAGAGACCCAGTACTTC. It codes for CASTLAIQETQYF.